This section outlines one T cell receptor (beta chain) sequence together with its context. Its antigen is still unknown. The sample is drawn from a study of STAT3 mutations in large granular lymphocyte leukemia. Study results and caveats: Every T-LGLL patient had at least one immunodominant TCRbeta clonotype.

The germline V gene has CDR1 MDHEN and CDR2 SYDVKM. The CDR3 is 14 amino acids. V gave up 7 bases and J gave up 7 bases; unmatched junction bases: 7. The method was immunoSEQ multiplex PCR; TCRdb's version includes in-frame clones alone and lacks a portion of them. Of 35,000 to 40,000 clones in the sample, roughly 88% were seen once. The chain couples TRBV28 to TRBJ1-5; 10 bases map to TRBD1. Sequencing was done on a sample of PBMCs. The sequence was collected from a human donor with T large granular lymphocyte leukemia. Some clones in this sample may be carry-over from other donors' samples. The CDR3 DNA reads TGTGCCAGCACTCCCGGGACAGGGGAGCAGCCCCAGCATTTT. This gives the protein CASTPGTGEQPQHF.